Listed below are T cell receptor beta chains from one sample, sequenced in a study of CD8+ T cells in alopecia areata. Here immunoSEQ multiplex PCR was the method, and the copy in TCRdb shows in-frame clones only, minus some. The sample includes approximately 210,000 clones, about 64% of them seen just once. Sample: CD4+ T cells sorted from blood, taken at week 4, from a patient treated with tofacitinib. Receptors were obtained from a human donor with alopecia areata. Both conserved end residues are part of each CDR3. Clone size appears in some rows only: once, few, many, or a class for an expanded clone.

clone size	CDR3 length	V gene	J gene	CDR3 protein
-	11	TRBV5-6	TRBJ2-5	CASSFTETQYF
-	15	TRBV4-1	TRBJ2-3	CASSQDLGTSNTQYF
-	15	TRBV5-1	TRBJ1-5	CASSLAPDGNQPQHF
-	15	TRBV7-9	TRBJ2-5	CASSLAAAGKETQYF
few	16	TRBV4-2	TRBJ2-1	CASSRLPSGGYNEQFF
few	16	TRBV6-6	TRBJ2-5	CASRPQTSRGRETQYF
-	12	TRBV5-4	TRBJ2-1	CASSLNYNEQFF
few	11	TRBV7-9	TRBJ2-1	CASSRTSEQFF
-	16	TRBV11-3	TRBJ1-2	CASSLEGRRGNYGYTF
-	14	TRBV29-1	TRBJ2-7	CSDPGQGRPYEQYF
-	16	TRBV11-2	TRBJ1-1	CASSLGARHEGTEAFF
few	15	TRBV29-1	TRBJ2-2	CSVERHSTNTGELFF
once	16	TRBV2	TRBJ2-1	CASTDLQGVLSNEQFF
few	12	TRBV29-1	TRBJ2-1	CSVEFLGNEQFF
few	14	TRBV11-2	TRBJ2-3	CASSLRTTTDTQYF